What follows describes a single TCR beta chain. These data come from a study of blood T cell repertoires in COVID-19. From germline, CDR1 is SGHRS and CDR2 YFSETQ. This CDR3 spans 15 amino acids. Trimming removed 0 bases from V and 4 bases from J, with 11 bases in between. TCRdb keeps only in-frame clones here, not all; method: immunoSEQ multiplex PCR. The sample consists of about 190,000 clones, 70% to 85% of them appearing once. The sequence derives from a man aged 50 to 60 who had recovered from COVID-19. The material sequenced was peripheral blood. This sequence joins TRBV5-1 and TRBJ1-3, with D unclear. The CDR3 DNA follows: TGCGCCAGCAGCTTGGGCAGGTTAGGAGGAAACACCATATATTTT. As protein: CASSLGRLGGNTIYF.